This is a list of T cell receptor beta chains from one sample in a study of blood T cell repertoires in COVID-19. TCRdb's table, derived via immunoSEQ multiplex PCR, lists solely in-frame clones and lacks some. The sample shows 200,000 to 250,000 clones, roughly 88% of them seen only once. The sequenced sample was peripheral blood. These receptors were collected from a woman between 25 and 40 years old with COVID-19, enrolled during active disease. The CDR3 runs from the conserved cysteine through the conserved F or W. The D gene is left open where the match is weak. Clone sizes are given selectively: once, few, many, or a class where the clone is expanded.

J | V | D | size | DNA | CDR3
TRBJ2-3 | TRBV6-5 | TRBD1 | . | TGTGCCAGCAACCCTAGGGACAGGCGCGATACGCAGTATTTT | CASNPRDRRDTQYF
TRBJ2-3 | TRBV6-5 | TRBD2 | . | TGTGCCAGCAGCCTCCGTGGGGCGCGGGGGGATACGCAGTATTTT | CASSLRGARGDTQYF
TRBJ2-1 | TRBV29-1 | TRBD1 | . | TGCAGCGTTGAACGCGGGACAGGGAATGAGCAGTTCTTC | CSVERGTGNEQFF
TRBJ1-1 | TRBV5-6 | . | once | TGTGCCAGCAGCTTGAACAGGGCGATGAACACTGAAGCTTTCTTT | CASSLNRAMNTEAFF
TRBJ1-5 | TRBV11-2 | . | . | TGTGCCAGCAGCATCAAACCGCAGGGCCAGCCCCAGCATTTT | CASSIKPQGQPQHF
TRBJ2-7 | TRBV5-5 | . | . | TGTGCCAGCAGCCCCCAGGGTGGCTCCTACGAGCAGTACTTC | CASSPQGGSYEQYF
TRBJ1-4 | TRBV19 | . | . | TGTGCCAGTAGCCCCAATCGGGGACAACATAATGAAAAACTGTTTTTT | CASSPNRGQHNEKLFF
TRBJ2-3 | TRBV3-1/TRBV3-2 | . | . | TGTGCCAGCAGCCATACTAGGGCTGGCACAGATACGCAGTATTTT | CASSHTRAGTDTQYF
TRBJ2-2 | TRBV28 | . | . | TGTGCCAGCAGTTTGGGGCGGGGGCCGAACACCGGGGAGCTGTTTTTT | CASSLGRGPNTGELFF
TRBJ2-5 | TRBV6-2/TRBV6-3 | . | . | TGTGCCAGCAGTTACGGTCCTGGGGGCGGGGAGACCCAGTACTTC | CASSYGPGGGETQYF
TRBJ1-3 | TRBV7-8 | . | . | TGTGCCAGCAGCTATTCCAGGGCCTACTCTGGAAACACCATATATTTT | CASSYSRAYSGNTIYF
TRBJ1-1 | TRBV5-4 | . | . | TGTGCCAGCAGCTTTTGGCACAGGGTTGGTGAAGCTTTCTTT | CASSFWHRVGEAFF
TRBJ2-1 | TRBV6-2/TRBV6-3 | TRBD2 | . | TGTGCCAGCAGTTACCCGGGGAAGCGGGGTGGCTATGAGCAGTTCTTC | CASSYPGKRGGYEQFF
TRBJ1-1 | TRBV7-9 | . | . | TGTGCCAGCAGCCTTCTGGTAACGGGGAACACTGAAGCTTTCTTT | CASSLLVTGNTEAFF
TRBJ1-4 | TRBV19 | TRBD1 | . | TGTGCCAGTAGTCCACAGGGGGAAAAACTGTTTTTT | CASSPQGEKLFF
TRBJ1-1 | TRBV6-2/TRBV6-3 | . | few | TGTGCCAGCAGTTCGCGTAATACTGGGAACACTGAAGCTTTCTTT | CASSSRNTGNTEAFF
TRBJ2-1 | TRBV19 | . | . | TGTGCCAGTAGTATCGGAGGCACCTCCTACAATGAGCAGTTCTTC | CASSIGGTSYNEQFF
TRBJ2-7 | TRBV5-1 | TRBD1 | . | TGCGCCAGCGCCCCCGGGACAGCTCCCTACGAGCAGTACTTC | CASAPGTAPYEQYF
TRBJ1-2 | TRBV18 | . | . | TGTGCCAGCTTTTTCTCCAGGGGTAGACATGGCTACACCTTC | CASFFSRGRHGYTF
TRBJ1-5 | TRBV6-1 | . | . | TGTGCCAGCAGTGAAGCGGTGACAGCCAATCAGCCCCAGCATTTT | CASSEAVTANQPQHF
TRBJ2-1 | TRBV6-5 | . | . | TGTGCCAGCAGTCTCTCCTACAATGAGCAGTTCTTC | CASSLSYNEQFF
TRBJ2-1 | TRBV27 | TRBD2 | . | TGTGCCAGCACCAAAGGCGGGGGTTACAATGAGCAGTTCTTC | CASTKGGGYNEQFF
TRBJ1-2 | TRBV29-1 | . | few | TGCAGCGTTGAAGAGAGGACTAGAGGCTACACCTTC | CSVEERTRGYTF